The rows below give T cell receptor beta chains drawn from one sample of a study of T cells in Graves' hyperthyroidism and ophthalmopathy. TCRdb called the multiplex PCR reads again in MiXCR, with one record for every CDR3 protein. This table holds approximately 620,000 distinct CDR3 sequences, more than 15% found once. Material: blood. These receptors all stem from a woman in her forties with Graves' ophthalmopathy. Each CDR3 is given with its conserved first and last residue.

j_call v_call cdr3_aa
TRBJ1-2 TRBV5-6 CASSLGGAIVGYTF
TRBJ2-1 TRBV5-1 CASSKGLAAYNEQFF
TRBJ1-1 TRBV6-2/TRBV6-3 CASSYRGPNTEAFF
TRBJ2-2 TRBV20-1 CSANTGFTGELFF
TRBJ1-5 TRBV7-9 CASSLRGQTQEPQHF
TRBJ2-2 TRBV29-1 CSVEGGTGPGELFF
TRBJ1-2 TRBV5-1 CASSFSVEGYGYTF
TRBJ2-5 TRBV12-5 CASARGEETQYF
TRBJ2-3 TRBV20-1 CSAPWGGKNTQYF
TRBJ1-5 TRBV10-2 CASSAGQENNQPQHF
TRBJ2-1 TRBV6-1 CASSGSGGAYNEQFF
TRBJ2-1 TRBV20-1 CSASASGMTTYNEQFF
TRBJ1-2 TRBV7-9 CASSFNRFSNYGYTF
TRBJ1-2 TRBV12-3/TRBV12-4 CASRAETTGGGFYGYTF
TRBJ2-6 TRBV11-3 CASSPRDRGRLSGANVLTF
TRBJ2-5 TRBV28 CASSSVTPQETQYF
TRBJ1-2 TRBV28 CASSSGTGVYGYTF
TRBJ2-1 TRBV7-2 CASSGSTTGEYNEQFF